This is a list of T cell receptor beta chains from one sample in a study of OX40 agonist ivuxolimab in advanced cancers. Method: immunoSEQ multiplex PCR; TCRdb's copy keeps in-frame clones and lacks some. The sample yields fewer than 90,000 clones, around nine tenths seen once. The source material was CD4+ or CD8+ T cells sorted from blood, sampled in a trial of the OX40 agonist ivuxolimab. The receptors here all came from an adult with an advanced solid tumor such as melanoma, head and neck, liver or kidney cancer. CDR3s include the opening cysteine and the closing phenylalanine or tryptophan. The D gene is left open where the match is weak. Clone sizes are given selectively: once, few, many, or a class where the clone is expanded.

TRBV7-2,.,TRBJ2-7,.,TGTGCCAGCAGCTTTCAGGGGGGAATCGCCTACGAGCAGTACTTC,CASSFQGGIAYEQYF
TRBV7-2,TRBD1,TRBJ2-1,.,TGTGCCAGCAGCTTCCCGGGACAGGCCTACAATGAGCAGTTCTTC,CASSFPGQAYNEQFF
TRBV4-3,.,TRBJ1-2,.,TGCGCCAGCAGCCAAGATCGGGGCGGGTCCTATGGCTACACCTTC,CASSQDRGGSYGYTF
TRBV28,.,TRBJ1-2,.,TGTGCCAGCAACCGCCAGGGTGGGGGGCCGGACTATGGCTACACCTTC,CASNRQGGGPDYGYTF
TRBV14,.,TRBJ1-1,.,TGTGCCAGCAGCCAAACGAGGGTAGTGTACACTGAAGCTTTCTTT,CASSQTRVVYTEAFF
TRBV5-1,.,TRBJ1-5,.,TGCGCCAGCAGCTTCGTGGACGACGATCAGCCCCAGCATTTT,CASSFVDDDQPQHF
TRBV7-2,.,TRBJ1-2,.,TGTGCCAGCAGCTTAGGCGAGCTCAGGGCTCGGTATGGCTACACCTTC,CASSLGELRARYGYTF
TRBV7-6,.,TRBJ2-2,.,TGTGCCAGCAGCTTAGCCCGCCGGGACACCGGGGAGCTGTTTTTT,CASSLARRDTGELFF
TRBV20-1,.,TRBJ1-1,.,TGCAGTGCTAGGGGGTACACTGAAGCTTTCTTT,CSARGYTEAFF
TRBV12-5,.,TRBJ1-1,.,TGTGCTAGTGGTTTGGTAATCGGCGGGTACACTGAAGCTTTCTTT,CASGLVIGGYTEAFF
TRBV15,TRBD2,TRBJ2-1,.,TGTGCCACCAGCAGAGATGGGAGGGCGCTTGAGCAGTTCTTC,CATSRDGRALEQFF
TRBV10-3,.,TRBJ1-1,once,TGTGCCATCGATGCGGGGGGGAACACTGAAGCTTTCTTT,CAIDAGGNTEAFF
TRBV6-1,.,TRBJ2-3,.,TGTGCCAGCAGTGGCCGTTGGGGAACAGATACGCAGTATTTT,CASSGRWGTDTQYF
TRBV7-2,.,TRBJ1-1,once,TGTGCCAGCAGCTTAGCTCCAGGTAACACTGAAGCTTTCTTT,CASSLAPGNTEAFF
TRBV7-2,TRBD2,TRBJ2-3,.,TGTGCCAGCAGCTTAGCGCTAGCGGGCGGCACAGATACGCAGTATTTT,CASSLALAGGTDTQYF
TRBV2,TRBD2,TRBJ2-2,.,TGTGCCAGCAGGGGACTAGCGGGGAACACCGGGGAGCTGTTTTTT,CASRGLAGNTGELFF
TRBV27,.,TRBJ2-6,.,TGTGCCAGCAGCGAGCAAAGACGGGCTGGGGCCAACGTCCTGACTTTC,CASSEQRRAGANVLTF
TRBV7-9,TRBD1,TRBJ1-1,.,TGTGCCAGCAGCTTACTTCCGGGACAGGGAAGTTTTAACACTGAAGCTTTCTTT,CASSLLPGQGSFNTEAFF
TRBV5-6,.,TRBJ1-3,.,TGTGCCAGCAGCCAAATTGCGGGGAACTCTGGAAACACCATATATTTT,CASSQIAGNSGNTIYF
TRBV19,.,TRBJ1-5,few,TGTGCCAGTAGTCCGACGTCTAGCAATCAGCCCCAGCATTTT,CASSPTSSNQPQHF
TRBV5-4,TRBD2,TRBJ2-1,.,TGTGCCAGCAGCGATACTCGGGGGGGCTCCTACAATGAGCAGTTCTTC,CASSDTRGGSYNEQFF
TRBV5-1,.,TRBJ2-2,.,TGCGCCAGCAGATTGTCGCCGGGGGCGGACACCGGGGAGCTGTTTTTT,CASRLSPGADTGELFF
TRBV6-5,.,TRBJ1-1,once,TGTGCCAGCAGTTACTCGTACCAAAACACTGAAGCTTTCTTT,CASSYSYQNTEAFF
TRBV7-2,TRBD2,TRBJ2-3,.,TGTGCCAGCAGCTCCAGGACTAGCTCCTCAGATACGCAGTATTTT,CASSSRTSSSDTQYF
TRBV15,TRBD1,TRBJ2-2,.,TGTGCCACCAGCAGGGAGGGACAGGGGGACACCGGGGAGCTGTTTTTT,CATSREGQGDTGELFF
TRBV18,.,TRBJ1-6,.,TGTGCCAGCTCACCCCAGGGATATAATTCACCCCTCCACTTT,CASSPQGYNSPLHF
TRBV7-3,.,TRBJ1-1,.,TGTGCCAGCAGTCCCGCGGACAGCCCGAACGCTGAAGCTTTCTTT,CASSPADSPNAEAFF
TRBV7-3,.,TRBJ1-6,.,TGTGCCAGCAGTCAAACAGTTGGGAATTCACCCCTCCACTTT,CASSQTVGNSPLHF
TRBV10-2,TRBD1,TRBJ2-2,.,TGCGCCAGCAGTGATGGACAGGGGGTCGGAAACACCGGGGAGCTGTTTTTT,CASSDGQGVGNTGELFF
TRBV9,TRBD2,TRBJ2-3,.,TGTGCCAGCAGCGTAGGGCTAGCGGGCACAGATACGCAGTATTTT,CASSVGLAGTDTQYF